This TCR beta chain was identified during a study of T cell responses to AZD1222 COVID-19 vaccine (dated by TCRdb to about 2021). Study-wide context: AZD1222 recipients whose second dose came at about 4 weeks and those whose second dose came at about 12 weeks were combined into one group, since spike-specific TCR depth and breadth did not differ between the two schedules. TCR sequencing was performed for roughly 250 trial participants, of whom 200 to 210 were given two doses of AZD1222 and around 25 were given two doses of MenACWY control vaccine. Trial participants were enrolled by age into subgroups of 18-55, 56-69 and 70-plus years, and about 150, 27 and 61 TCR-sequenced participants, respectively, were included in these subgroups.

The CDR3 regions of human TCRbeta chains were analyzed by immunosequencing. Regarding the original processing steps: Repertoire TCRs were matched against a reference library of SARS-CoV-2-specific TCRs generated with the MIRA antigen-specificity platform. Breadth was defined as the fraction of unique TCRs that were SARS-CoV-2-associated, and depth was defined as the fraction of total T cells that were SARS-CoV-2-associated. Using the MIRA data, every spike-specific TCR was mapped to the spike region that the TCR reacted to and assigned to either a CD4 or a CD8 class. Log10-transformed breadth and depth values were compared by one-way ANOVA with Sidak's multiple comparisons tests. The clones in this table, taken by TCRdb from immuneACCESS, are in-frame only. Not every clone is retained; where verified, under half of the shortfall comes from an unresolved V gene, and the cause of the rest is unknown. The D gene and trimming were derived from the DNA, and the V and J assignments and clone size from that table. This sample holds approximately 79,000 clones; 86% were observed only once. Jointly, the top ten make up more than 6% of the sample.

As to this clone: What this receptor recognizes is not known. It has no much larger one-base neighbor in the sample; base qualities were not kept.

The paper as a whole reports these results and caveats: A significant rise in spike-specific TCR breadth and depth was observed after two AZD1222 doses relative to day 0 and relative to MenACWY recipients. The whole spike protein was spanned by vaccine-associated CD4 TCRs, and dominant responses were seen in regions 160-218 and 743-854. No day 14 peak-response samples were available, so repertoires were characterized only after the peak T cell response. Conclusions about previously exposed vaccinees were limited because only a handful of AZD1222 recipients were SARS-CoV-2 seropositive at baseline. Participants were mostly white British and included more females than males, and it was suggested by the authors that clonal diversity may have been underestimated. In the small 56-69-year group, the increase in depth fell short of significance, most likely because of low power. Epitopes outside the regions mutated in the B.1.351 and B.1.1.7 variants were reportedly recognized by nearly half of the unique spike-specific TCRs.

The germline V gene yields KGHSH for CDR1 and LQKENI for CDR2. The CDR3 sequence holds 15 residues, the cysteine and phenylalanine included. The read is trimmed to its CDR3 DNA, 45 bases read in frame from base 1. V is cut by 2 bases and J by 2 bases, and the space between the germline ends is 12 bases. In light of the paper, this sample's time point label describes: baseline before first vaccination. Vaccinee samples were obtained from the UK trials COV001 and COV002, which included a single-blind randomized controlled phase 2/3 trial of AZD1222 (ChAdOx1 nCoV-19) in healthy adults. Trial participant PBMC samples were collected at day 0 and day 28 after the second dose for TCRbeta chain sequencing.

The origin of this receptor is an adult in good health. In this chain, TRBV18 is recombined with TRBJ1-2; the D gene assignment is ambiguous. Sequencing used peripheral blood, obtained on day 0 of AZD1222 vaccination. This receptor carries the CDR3 CASSPVSGLNYGYTF. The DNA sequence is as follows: TGTGCCAGCTCACCAGTTTCGGGCCTCAACTATGGCTACACCTTC. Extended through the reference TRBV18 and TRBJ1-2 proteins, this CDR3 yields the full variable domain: NAGVMQNPRHLVRRRGQEARLRCSPMKGHSHVYWYRQLPEEGLKFMVYLQKENIIDESGMPKERFSAEFPKEGPSILRIQQVVRGDSAAYFCASSPVSGLNYGYTFGSGTRLTVV.